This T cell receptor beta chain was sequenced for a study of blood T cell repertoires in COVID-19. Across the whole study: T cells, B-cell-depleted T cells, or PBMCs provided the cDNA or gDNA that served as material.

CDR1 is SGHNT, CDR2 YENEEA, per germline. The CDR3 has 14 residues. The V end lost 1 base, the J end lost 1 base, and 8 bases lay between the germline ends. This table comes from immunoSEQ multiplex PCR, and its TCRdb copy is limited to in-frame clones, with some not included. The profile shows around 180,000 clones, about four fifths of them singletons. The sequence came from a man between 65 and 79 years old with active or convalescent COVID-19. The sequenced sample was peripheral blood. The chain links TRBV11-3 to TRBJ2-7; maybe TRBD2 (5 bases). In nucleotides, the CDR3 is TGTGCCAGCAGCTTAGGAGGGAATTCCTACGAGCAGTACTTC. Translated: CASSLGGNSYEQYF.